The 2 T cell receptor beta chains below come from one sample, sequenced in a study of CD8+CD57+ T cells in acquired aplastic anemia. Genomic DNA acted as the template from which TCR beta VDJ combination and CDR3 sequence profiling were carried out. One entry per CDR3 protein results from TCRdb running MiXCR on the reads. The sample has roughly 200,000 distinct CDR3 sequences; over 60% are singletons. The source material was sorted CD4+, CD8+, or CD8+CD57+ T cells (not recorded which) from PBMCs. The receptor set was obtained from a human donor in good health.

The chain has TRBV19 and TRBJ2-3, with TRBD1 as a possible D gene (6 bases). The ends were cut back, 5 bases at V and 2 bases at J, with 8 bases in the middle. This CDR3 contains 13 residues. Germline values: CDR1 LNHDA, CDR2 SQIVND (reference sequence). The CDR3 region is CASSWTVTDTQYF. The CDR3 region has the DNA TGTGCCAGTAGTTGGACAGTCACAGATACGCAGTATTTT.

The chain carries TRBV11-2 and TRBJ2-1; maybe TRBD2 (5 bases). Trimming shortened V by 2 bases and J by 5 bases, and 7 bases separated the two germline ends. CDR3 length equals 13 residues. CDR1 SGHAT and CDR2 FQNNGV come from the germline V gene. In DNA form, the CDR3 reads TGTGCCAGCAGCTTACGGCGGGACAATGAGCAGTTCTTC. Its translation: CASSLRRDNEQFF.